This T cell receptor (beta chain) was captured by sequencing in a study of blood T cell repertoires in COVID-19. V lost 1 base, J lost 5 bases, and 3 bases stayed unmatched. This CDR3 is built from 15 residues. Germline V lookup: CDR1 MGHRA, CDR2 YSYEKL. This clone is a singleton in its sample. In the authors' workflow: Reference gene primer amplification gave estimated nucleated cell counts. TCRdb's copy holds only in-frame clones and misses some; the assay was immunoSEQ multiplex PCR. That table is the source of V, J and clone size, and D and trimming were worked out from the DNA. This table holds roughly 230,000 clones, 80% to 85% found once. A Seattle source enrolled patients during active infection and followed them longitudinally.

The sequence was obtained from a woman older than 75 with COVID-19, enrolled during active disease. Sequenced sample: peripheral blood. The chain carries TRBV4-1 and TRBJ2-5; 11 positions agree with TRBD1. CDR3 in amino acids: CASSQGTGGKETQYF. The DNA of the CDR3 is TGCGCCAGCAGCCAAGGGACAGGGGGCAAGGAGACCCAGTACTTC.